This T cell receptor beta chain emerged from a study of blood T cell repertoires in COVID-19. About the research overall: Some COVID-19 samples were acute and others convalescent; all came from the United States, Italy and Spain. Sample material is recorded as cDNA or gDNA derived from T cells, B-cell-depleted T cells, or PBMCs.

In the original workflow: Cell counts per sample came from amplifying reference gene primers. Only in-frame clones appear in the TCRdb table, and some are missing; sequencing was by immunoSEQ multiplex PCR. V, J and clone size derive from that table, while D and trimming were established from the DNA sequence. The sample yields under 100,000 clones, approximately 88% seen once. There are 14 residues in the CDR3. V shed 5 bases, J shed 4 bases, and the junction held 4 bases outside the gene matches. The germline CDR1 and CDR2 sequences are SGHTA and FQGNSA. Sequenced: peripheral blood. The source is a woman between 70 and 85 years old with acute or convalescent COVID-19. This chain connects TRBV7-2 to TRBJ2-7; 11 positions agree with TRBD1. The CDR3: CASSQDRGRYEQYF. CDR3 DNA sequence: TGTGCCAGCAGCCAGGACAGGGGGCGGTACGAGCAGTACTTC.